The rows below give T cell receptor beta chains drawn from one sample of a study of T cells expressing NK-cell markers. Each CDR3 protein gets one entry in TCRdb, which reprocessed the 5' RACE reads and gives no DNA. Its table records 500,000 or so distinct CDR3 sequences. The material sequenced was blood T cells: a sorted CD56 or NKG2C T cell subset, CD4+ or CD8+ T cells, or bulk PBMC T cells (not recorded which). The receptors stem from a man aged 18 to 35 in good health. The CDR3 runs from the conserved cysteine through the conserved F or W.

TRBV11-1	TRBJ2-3	CASSFGPSSADTQYF
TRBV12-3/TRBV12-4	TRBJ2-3	CASSWGSGQYF
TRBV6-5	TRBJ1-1	CASSSPAGNTEAFF
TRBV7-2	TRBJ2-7	CASSLDRGQHEQYF
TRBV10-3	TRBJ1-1	CAISEVGGGTEAFF
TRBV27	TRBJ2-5	CASSFSALPDYQETQYF
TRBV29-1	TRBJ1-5	CSVKRGADQPQHF
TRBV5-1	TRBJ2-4	CASSLGTSGSRDIQYF
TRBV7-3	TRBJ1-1	CASSRDRVDTEAFF
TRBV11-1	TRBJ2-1	CASSSLTNRGGSYNEQFF
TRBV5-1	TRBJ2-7	CASSPIAGEYYEQYF
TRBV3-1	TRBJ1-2	CASSQYGGGQNGYTF
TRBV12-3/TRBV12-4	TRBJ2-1	CASSLSWEQFF
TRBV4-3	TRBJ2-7	CASSQDPLAGHEQYF
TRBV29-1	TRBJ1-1	CSVLVMGVMNTEAFF
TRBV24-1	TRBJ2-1	CATSDFKSGSPNEQFF
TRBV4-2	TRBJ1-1	CASSQGTGSTEAFF
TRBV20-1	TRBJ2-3	CSARGDRGPVDTQYF
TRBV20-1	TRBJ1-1	CSARIRDRGGGVAEAFF
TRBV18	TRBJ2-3	CASQRSGDTQYF
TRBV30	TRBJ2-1	CAWSPADGGVYNEQFF
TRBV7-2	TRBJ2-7	CASSSRGTGGFYEQYF
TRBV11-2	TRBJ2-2	CASSYYRDRGWLFF
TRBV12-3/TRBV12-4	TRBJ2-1	CASLAGDYNEQFF
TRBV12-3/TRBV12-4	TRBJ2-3	CASSLLAGLYTQYF
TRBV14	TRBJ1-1	CASSHIGLRTEAFF
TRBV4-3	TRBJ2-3	CASSQVRLAGGTQYF
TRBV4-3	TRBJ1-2	CASSQEGPGQGVSGYTF
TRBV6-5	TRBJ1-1	CASSYSGQGNTEAFF
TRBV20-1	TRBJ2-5	CSAIMKRDIRETQYF
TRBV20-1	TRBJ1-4	CSARIGGNEKLFF
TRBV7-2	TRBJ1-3	CASSLTGSSSGNTIYF
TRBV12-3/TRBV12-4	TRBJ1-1	CASSIGGPTASEAFF
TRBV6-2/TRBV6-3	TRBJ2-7	CASSLYVHEQYF
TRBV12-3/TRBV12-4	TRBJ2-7	CASSLGGQRRDF
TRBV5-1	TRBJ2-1	CASSLEGWGTSGSHNEQFF
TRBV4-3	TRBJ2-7	CASSQGELAGDEQYF
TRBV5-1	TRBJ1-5	CASSLKPGYSNQPQHF
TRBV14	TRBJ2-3	CASSQEPGGDTQYF
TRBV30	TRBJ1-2	CAWSVRISLEGYTF
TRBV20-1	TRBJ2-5	CSAIQGVGETQYF
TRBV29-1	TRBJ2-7	CSVGPPSGRGEQYF
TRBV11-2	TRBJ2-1	CASTTTSGSNEQFF
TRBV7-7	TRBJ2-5	CASSLVPPTSEKATQYF
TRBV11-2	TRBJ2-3	CASSLEREGGVLTDTQYF
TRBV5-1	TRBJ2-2	CATGALATNTGELFF
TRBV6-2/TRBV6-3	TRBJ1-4	CASSYSAQLFF
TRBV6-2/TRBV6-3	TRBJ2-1	CASSAGRPSSYNEQFF
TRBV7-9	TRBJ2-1	CASSLTEAETQFF
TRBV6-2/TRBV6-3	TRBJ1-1	CASSYISTGNTEAFF
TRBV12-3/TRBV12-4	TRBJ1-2	CASSSDRVYGYTF
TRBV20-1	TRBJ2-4	CSARPSGRYDIQYF